This TCR beta chain was identified during a study of OX40 agonist ivuxolimab in advanced cancers. Study at large: At 82.7% male, the cohort had a mean age of approximately 60 years, ranging from about 23 to 79. Study results and caveats: Some of the nonresponding patients also showed low levels of normalized T-cell clonal expansion.

Trimming removed 4 bases at V and 3 bases at J, with 16 bases between. Germline V gene lookup returns CDR1 MNHEY and CDR2 SVGAGI. This CDR3 comprises 16 residues. Notes on this clone: Antigen: not known.

The data were produced by immunoSEQ multiplex PCR, yet TCRdb's version contains in-frame clones alone and is incomplete. Counted here are 40,000 to 55,000 clones, around 80% occurring once; the ten biggest clones make up around 9.3%. This sequence originates from an adult with an advanced solid tumor such as melanoma, head and neck, liver or kidney cancer. The sample consisted of CD4+ or CD8+ T cells sorted from blood, taken in a trial of the OX40 agonist ivuxolimab. The rearrangement links TRBV6-5 to TRBJ2-4; D perhaps matches TRBD1 (6 bases). CDR3 protein: CASSSWDTWGKNIQYF. The CDR3 coding sequence is TGTGCCAGCAGTTCCTGGGACACCTGGGGCAAAAACATTCAGTACTTC.